This TCR beta chain was obtained from a study of identical twins (dated by TCRdb to 2016 to 2017). For the wider study: To test whether fetal clonotypes persist, this study deep-sequenced TCR alpha and beta repertoires from monozygotic twins, from unrelated adults of various ages, and from cord blood. To rule out contamination, the twin experiments were replicated at different times with different library preparation protocols.

All donors were healthy Caucasians. Three unrelated non-twin adults were additionally sequenced: a male aged 18 to 30, a male aged 50 to 59 and a female aged 50 to 59. Miltenyi CD45RO+ enrichment and human naive T-cell isolation kits were used to isolate memory (CD45RO+) and naive T cells from PBMC. The CDR3 measures 17 amino acids from cysteine to phenylalanine. This entry keeps only the CDR3 DNA: 51 bases, framed from base 1. As encoded in the germline V gene, CDR1 is SGHRS while CDR2 is YFSETQ. Trimmed from V: 4 bases; trimmed from J: 6 bases; junction bases lacking a gene match: 8. General conclusions and limits of the study: A weaker excess of twin sharing was found in beta out-of-frame sequences because the signal-to-noise ratio was lowered by fewer shared sequences. Out-of-frame TCR alpha sharing in monozygotic twins was systematically underestimated by recombination models, whereas sharing between unrelated individuals was in agreement with the recombination models. Fewer insertions were carried by abundant cord blood beta clonotypes; a weaker similar trend was observed in young adult naive repertoires, while no such trend was observed in memory repertoires. Invariant T cells such as MAIT and iNKT could partly confound zero-insertion analyses, although diverse VJ usage argued against such confounding for most clonotypes. Compared with coincidental sharing between unrelated individuals, out-of-frame TCR alpha sequences shared between twins showed an excess of sequences with low generation probability. Because the same donors could not be followed over many years, the conclusions relied on cross-sectional statistical analysis.

The library was prepared using 5' RACE. TCRdb names Illumina HiSeq 2000 as the instrument used. Template switching introduced a universal primer binding site; the final cDNA contained a unique molecular identifier, enabling accurate counting of TCR cDNA molecules. Specific primers in the conserved constant-segment region were used to synthesize first-strand cDNA for the TCR alpha and beta chains. Each cDNA library was double barcoded, with a SMART-Mk sample barcode plus Illumina barcodes, to control for contamination. Two successive PCR steps introduced TruSeq adapter sequences along with Illumina sample barcodes. Sequencing of the TCR alpha and beta cDNA libraries was done on the Illumina HiSeq platform using custom primers. The published analysis was carried out like this. MiGEC processed the raw reads to extract unique molecular identifiers, while MiXCR was used to determine the CDR3 positions. Recombination models were inferred per individual with the repgenHMM and IGoR tools using an EM algorithm. Shared clonotype analysis was performed with the tcR package in R, normalizing sharing by the product of cloneset sizes. Out-of-frame nonproductive sequences were analyzed to study raw recombination free of thymic and clonal selection effects. TCRdb passed the public sequencing reads through fastp at Q25 and MiXCR, retaining productive beta sequences. Each CDR3 protein appears once, grouped with its most common genes and DNA. The authors' filters were not applied to this entry. This sample holds approximately 690,000 distinct CDR3 sequences; roughly 6% were observed only once. The ten largest clones capture about 2% of the sample.

Turning to this clonotype: Its antigen remains undetermined. There are no base qualities to consult, and no much larger clone falls within one base.

This clonotype was obtained from a man younger than 30 in good health. The receptor chain draws on TRBV5-1 and TRBJ2-3; 16 of the junction bases match TRBD2. Sequencing was carried out using naive T cells sorted from blood. The cell subset or site tag for this specimen amounts to: cells isolated with a human naive T-cell isolation kit. The CDR3 amino acid sequence is: CASSKGTSGRAIDTQYF. The DNA sequence is given as TGCGCCAGCAGCAAAGGGACTAGCGGGAGGGCCATCGATACGCAGTATTTT.